The clone carrying this TCR beta chain was counted at least ten times. Antigen: not known. These data come from a study of neurological immune-mediated disorders. Study-level results: HTLV-1-associated myelopathy had the most TCR clonal expansion, whereas multiple sclerosis had the least (lower than in healthy controls). Expanded clones shared no CDR3 amino acid sequences across subjects, suggesting private repertoires in all groups.

Among the participants, healthy controls were blood bank volunteers in Maryland, USA. The authors produced cDNA by 5'RACE using 10-nucleotide random UMIs. TCRdb recomputed calls from the 5' RACE reads with MiXCR, one row per CDR3 protein. The sample shows about 79,000 distinct CDR3 sequences, 13% to 15% of them seen only once. Sequenced sample: PBMCs. The clonotype originates from a woman aged 45-65 years in good health.

The CDR3: CSARAGGAPGTQYF. The CDR3 DNA follows: TGCAGTGCTAGAGCGGGGGGTGCGCCAGGGACCCAGTACTTC. The J gene is TRBJ2-5, the V gene TRBV20-1, with 7 bases lining up with TRBD2. This CDR3 is 14 amino acids long. Germline CDR1 DFQATT, CDR2 SNEGSKA (reference sequence). The ends lost 1 base at V and 7 bases at J; junction bases unmatched: 9.